This T cell receptor (beta chain) came from a study of blood T cell repertoires in COVID-19. Across the whole study: Some COVID-19 samples were acute and others convalescent; all came from the United States, Italy and Spain. The cDNA or gDNA used as material had been derived from T cells, B-cell-depleted T cells, or PBMCs.

Per the authors' pipeline: It was from reference gene primer amplification that nucleated cell counts were estimated. Libraries were prepared by immunoSEQ multiplex PCR; TCRdb keeps only in-frame clonotypes and omits some of them. V and J calls and clone size are as listed in that table; D and trimming were resolved from the DNA. The sample yields about 160,000 clones, 84% seen once. The germline V gene encodes CDR1 SEHNR and CDR2 FQNEAQ (reference sequence). The trim removed 6 bases at V and 8 bases at J, leaving 6 bases unmatched. The CDR3 totals 12 residues. This clonotype was obtained from a man aged 18 to 29 with active or convalescent COVID-19. This chain links TRBV7-9 with TRBJ1-2, with 7 positions matching TRBD1. Sequencing used peripheral blood. The chain's CDR3 is CASRRDRVGYTF. In DNA, the CDR3 is TGTGCCAGCAGACGCGACAGGGTCGGCTACACCTTC.